One sample yielded the 27 T cell receptor beta chains listed below, sequenced in a study of beta chain features in type 1 diabetes. Every isolated RNA sample was fully reverse transcribed, so sequencing captured expressed TCRB transcripts. Repertoires were generated with immunoSEQ multiplex PCR, while TCRdb's copy carries only in-frame clones and drops some. Of approximately 140,000 clones listed, about 7% are singletons. Sequencing was carried out using central memory CD4+ T cells from blood. These receptors all come from a woman between 25 and 40 years old in good health.

This sequence joins TRBV19 and TRBJ2-7; 9 positions agree with TRBD2. V lost 4 bases to trimming and J lost 5 bases; unmatched junction nucleotides: 6. Germline V gene lookup returns CDR1 LNHDA and CDR2 SQIVND (reference sequence). This CDR3 spans 14 amino acids. The CDR3: CASSRASGTHEQYF. In DNA, the CDR3 is TGTGCCAGTAGTAGGGCTAGCGGGACTCACGAGCAGTACTTC.

V gene TRBV7-2 combines with J gene TRBJ2-7; 12 nucleotides match TRBD2. The CDR3 totals 19 residues. Germline V lookup: CDR1 SGHTA, CDR2 FQGNSA. With V trimmed by 1 base and J by 1 base, 11 bases remained unmatched. This chain's CDR3 is CASSLERLAGGPISYEQYF. CDR3 DNA: TGTGCCAGCAGCTTAGAAAGGCTAGCGGGAGGGCCGATTTCCTACGAGCAGTACTTC.

In this sample, this clone turned up a few times. The chain is built from TRBV7-9 and TRBJ1-5; possibly TRBD1 for D (5 bases). Trimming took off 5 bases at V and 3 bases at J, with 11 bases between the two ends. Per germline, CDR1 SEHNR and CDR2 FQNEAQ (reference sequence). The CDR3 consists of 14 residues. The CDR3 protein is CASSMGLHNQPQHF. The CDR3 DNA reads as TGTGCCAGCAGCATGGGACTCCACAATCAGCCCCAGCATTTT.

The V gene is TRBV18, the J gene TRBJ1-1, with TRBD1 as a possible D gene (6 bases). Germline lookup yields CDR1 KGHSH and CDR2 LQKENI. V was cut by 2 bases and J by 7 bases, with 8 bases left in between. The length of the CDR3 is 12 residues. This CDR3 reads CASSPGQIEAFF. The CDR3 nucleotides are TGTGCCAGCTCACCAGGACAGATTGAAGCTTTCTTT.

Concerning this clone: A much larger clone differs by one base, so this may be a read error. The chain joins TRBV11-2 to TRBJ2-3; D is unresolved. The CDR3 contains 14 residues. Germline V lookup: CDR1 SGHAT, CDR2 FQNNGV. This CDR3 reads CASSLARSTDTQCF. The CDR3 bases are TGTGCCAGCAGCTTAGCCAGGTCCACAGATACGCAGTGTTTT. Together with reference TRBV11-2 and TRBJ2-3, the CDR3 gives the full variable domain: EAGVAQSPRYKIIEKRQSVAFWCNPISGHATLYWYQQILGQGPKLLIQFQNNGVVDDSQLPKDRFSAERLKGVDSTLKIQPAKLEDSAVYLCASSLARSTDTQCFGPGTRLTVL.

This clone came up a few times. V usage is TRBV11-3 and J usage is TRBJ2-1, with a tentative D call TRBD1 (6 bases). Germline V gene lookup returns CDR1 SGHNT and CDR2 YENEEA. V was clipped by 6 bases and J by 6 bases, with 12 bases between them. This CDR3 region has 13 residues. CDR3 residues: CASSLPTGNEQFF. The DNA for the CDR3 is TGTGCCAGCAGTTTGCCGACAGGCAATGAGCAGTTCTTC.

The sample holds a few counts of this clone. The DNA of the CDR3 is TGTGCCAGCAGCCAAGATGGTCGGATGGGCAGGGGGGTCTATGGCTACACCTTC. It yields the protein CASSQDGRMGRGVYGYTF. J is TRBJ1-2 and V is TRBV7-2, with 7 nucleotides matching TRBD1. Trimming removed 5 bases from V and 4 bases from J; junction bases left unmatched: 19. Germline V gene data show CDR1 as SGHTA and CDR2 as FQGNSA. CDR3 length: 18 amino acids.

The V gene is TRBV5-6, the J gene TRBJ1-4; D may be TRBD1 (5 bases). CDR1 SGHDT and CDR2 YYEEEE come from the germline V gene. The CDR3 is 14 amino acids. V was cut by 1 base and J by 2 bases, with 6 bases left in between. CDR3 sequence: CASSLRQTNEKLFF. CDR3 DNA sequence: TGTGCCAGCAGCTTGAGACAGACTAATGAAAAACTGTTTTTT.

This clone was seen only a few times. V is TRBV28 and J is TRBJ2-2; D is unclear. The V gene's germline CDR1 is MDHEN and CDR2 SYDVKM. CDR3 length equals 13 residues. Trimming shortened V by 6 bases and J by 2 bases, and 7 bases separated the two germline ends. The CDR3 coding sequence is TGTGCCAGCAGCCCAGTAAACACCGGGGAGCTGTTTTTT. Protein product: CASSPVNTGELFF.

This clone appeared a few times. The gene calls are TRBV10-3 and TRBJ1-2; 8 bases are a match to TRBD1. The CDR3 has 12 residues. V dropped 6 bases and J dropped 8; count of bases not matched to a gene: 5. Germline lookup yields CDR1 ENHRY and CDR2 SYGVKD. The CDR3 DNA sequence: TGTGCCATCAGCGGACAGGGTGGCGGCTACACCTTC. Its translation: CAISGQGGGYTF.

The rearrangement links TRBV6-5 to TRBJ2-7, with 12 bases matching TRBD2. This CDR3 region has 15 residues. Germline assignment: CDR1 MNHEY and CDR2 SVGAGI. V was clipped by 6 bases and J by 2 bases; unmatched bases: 5. CDR3 nucleotides: TGTGCCAGCAGGCGGACTAGCGGGAAGCCCTACGAGCAGTACTTC. As protein: CASRRTSGKPYEQYF.

In this sample, this clone turned up many times. The chain joins TRBV7-3 to TRBJ1-2; D gene unclear. The length of the CDR3 is 13 residues. Germline V gene lookup returns CDR1 SGHTA and CDR2 FQGTGA. The ends were cut back, 0 bases at V and 5 bases at J, with 7 bases in the middle. The CDR3 reads CASSLTPGYGYTF. The CDR3 nucleotides read TGTGCCAGCAGCTTAACTCCGGGGTATGGCTACACCTTC.

This clone came up once. V and J are TRBV6-6 and TRBJ1-2, with D perhaps TRBD1 (5 bases). CDR1 and CDR2 (germline): MNHNY, SVGAGI (reference sequence). CDR3 length: 12 amino acids. V dropped 9 bases and J dropped 4 bases, with 12 bases sitting between them. The CDR3 loop reads CASRERGYGYTF. The DNA of the CDR3 is TGTGCCAGTAGGGAAAGGGGCTATGGCTACACCTTC.

The chain couples TRBV19 to TRBJ2-5, with 11 bases lining up with TRBD2. The V gene's germline CDR1 is LNHDA and CDR2 SQIVND (reference sequence). The CDR3 consists of 15 residues. V shed 7 bases and J 2 bases; nucleotides not matched to a gene: 6. CDR3 in DNA: TGTGCCAGTACCGTGGGACTAGCGGCGCAAGAGACCCAGTACTTC. Translated: CASTVGLAAQETQYF. The full variable domain, its missing parts supplied by reference TRBV19 and TRBJ2-5, is DGGITQSPKYLFRKEGQNVTLSCEQNLNHDAMYWYRQDPGQGLRLIYYSQIVNDFQKGDIAEGYSVSREKKESFPLTVTSAQKNPTAFYLCASTVGLAAQETQYFGPGTRLLVL.

This clone appeared a few times. This chain uses TRBV27 with TRBJ1-2; a possible D gene is TRBD1 (6 bases). The CDR3 spans 17 residues. The ends were cut back, 4 bases at V and 1 base at J, with 19 bases in the middle. Germline CDR1 and CDR2: MNHEY and SMNVEV (reference sequence). In nucleotides, the CDR3 is TGTGCCAGCAGTTCCCCCCTGAGGCAGGGACATAACTATGGCTACACCTTC. This codes for CASSSPLRQGHNYGYTF.

This clone occurred a few times. The chain recombines TRBV6-5 with TRBJ2-2; D gene ambiguous. Per germline, CDR1 MNHEY and CDR2 SVGAGI. This CDR3 has 14 amino acids. V shed 6 bases and J shed 4 bases, with 12 bases lying between them. CDR3 loop: CASRGRRITGELFF. DNA for the CDR3: TGTGCCAGCAGGGGCCGCAGGATCACCGGGGAGCTGTTTTTT.

The chain couples TRBV7-8 to TRBJ1-4; D unclear. The CDR3 is 12 residues long. V was trimmed by 3 bases and J by 8 bases, leaving 7 bases between them. Germline lookup yields CDR1 SGHVS and CDR2 FQNEAQ. CDR3 loop: CASSLVGEKLFF. The CDR3 nucleotides are TGTGCCAGCAGCTTGGTGGGCGAAAAACTGTTTTTT.

This chain joins TRBV19 and TRBJ2-1; D gene uncertain. Per germline, CDR1 LNHDA and CDR2 SQIVND (reference sequence). The V end lost 2 bases, the J end lost 3 bases, and 11 bases lay between the germline ends. CDR3 size: 15 residues. The CDR3 sequence: CASSIRQVIYNEQFF. For the CDR3, the DNA is TGTGCCAGTAGTATAAGGCAGGTTATCTACAATGAGCAGTTCTTC.

The gene calls are TRBV7-3 and TRBJ2-5; 8 bases agree with TRBD2. There are 15 residues in the CDR3. V was clipped by 3 bases and J by 4 bases; unmatched bases: 7. Germline V CDR1 and CDR2: SGHTA, FQGTGA. CDR3 protein: CASSLAGGQGETQYF. CDR3 nucleotide sequence: TGTGCCAGCAGCTTGGCGGGAGGCCAGGGAGAGACCCAGTACTTC.

This clone was seen a few times. J is TRBJ2-3 and V is TRBV29-1; 9 nucleotides line up with TRBD1. This CDR3 spans 13 amino acids. The germline V gene has CDR1 SQVTM and CDR2 ANQGSEA. With 3 bases clipped from V and 4 bases from J, the junction kept 2 bases outside the gene matches. This CDR3 is CSVEGQGPDTQYF. The CDR3 bases are TGCAGCGTTGAGGGACAGGGCCCAGATACGCAGTATTTT.

This clone was detected a few times. This chain joins TRBV11-2 and TRBJ2-7, with 10 bases matching TRBD2. Germline V gene sequence: CDR1 SGHAT, CDR2 FQNNGV. The ends lost 2 bases at V and 5 bases at J; junction bases unmatched: 6. The CDR3 runs to 15 residues. CDR3 residues: CASSLWASGSDEQYF. CDR3 coding DNA: TGTGCCAGCAGCTTATGGGCTAGCGGGAGCGACGAGCAGTACTTC.

The chain is built from TRBV28 and TRBJ2-7; weak D call: TRBD1 (6 bases). Germline V gene data show CDR1 as MDHEN and CDR2 as SYDVKM. The V and J ends lost 6 bases and 1 base respectively, with 22 bases between them. The CDR3 is 17 amino acids. CDR3 nucleotide sequence: TGTGCCAGCAGCTCAAAGGGGCGTGGACAGCTTTCCTACGAGCAGTACTTC. This codes for CASSSKGRGQLSYEQYF.

The chain uses TRBV4-3 and TRBJ2-1; TRBD2 agrees at 12 bases. J lost 8 bases, V lost 4 bases, and 6 bases had no gene match. Germline CDR1 and CDR2: LGHNA and YSLEER. This CDR3 region has 15 residues. CDR3 sequence reads: CASSPTSGSGDEQFF. CDR3 in DNA: TGCGCCAGCAGCCCGACTAGCGGGAGTGGGGATGAGCAGTTCTTC.

The chain's CDR3 is CASSRGLAGGELFF. For the CDR3, the DNA is TGTGCCAGTAGTCGCGGACTAGCGGGCGGGGAGCTGTTTTTT. The chain couples TRBV19 to TRBJ2-2; 11 nucleotides line up with TRBD2. Trimming cost V 5 bases and J 7 bases; bases outside gene matches: 3. The length of the CDR3 is 14 residues. Germline V gene data show CDR1 as LNHDA and CDR2 as SQIVND (reference sequence).

The chain carries TRBV19 and TRBJ1-5; 9 bases fit TRBD1. The CDR3 sequence is 15 residues long. V lost 5 bases, J lost 7 bases, and 9 bases stayed unmatched. The V gene's germline CDR1 is LNHDA and CDR2 SQIVND (reference sequence). The CDR3 region has the DNA TGTGCCAGTAGTTTCTCGGGACAGGGAGACCAGCCCCAGCATTTT. Its translation: CASSFSGQGDQPQHF.

This clone turned up a few times. This chain uses TRBV25-1 with TRBJ1-4; D perhaps matches TRBD1 (5 bases). The V end lost 8 bases, the J end lost 3 bases, and 13 bases lay between the germline ends. The CDR3 length is 14 residues. The V gene's germline CDR1 is MGHDK and CDR2 SYGVNS. The CDR3 sequence is CASGPGGANEKLFF. CDR3 coding DNA: TGTGCCAGCGGCCCCGGGGGAGCTAATGAAAAACTGTTTTTT.

In its sample, this clone was seen a few times. The sample has other DNA sequences that encode this CDR3 too. V and J are TRBV19 and TRBJ2-7; TRBD1 is a possible D gene (7 bases). The germline V and J ends were trimmed by 3 bases and 2 bases, with 11 bases remaining between them. Germline V gene data show CDR1 as LNHDA and CDR2 as SQIVND (reference sequence). CDR3 length: 14 amino acids. Here the CDR3 DNA reads TGTGCCAGTAGTATTCAGGGGGGAACCTACGAGCAGTACTTC. Translated, it gives CASSIQGGTYEQYF.